These 30 T cell receptor beta chains were all obtained from the same sample, sequenced in a study of blood T cell repertoires in COVID-19. Data came from immunoSEQ multiplex PCR; TCRdb stores just in-frame clones and leaves some out. Altogether approximately 310,000 clones are present, around 90% being singletons, with the ten largest covering about 5%. Sample: PBMCs or T cells enriched from blood (not recorded which). Receptors were obtained from a man aged 60-69 years who had recovered from COVID-19.

The chain links TRBV6-5 to TRBJ1-1; weak D call: TRBD1 (5 bases). Germline assignment: CDR1 MNHEY and CDR2 SVGAGI. Trimming removed 2 bases at V and 1 base at J, with 8 bases between. This CDR3 has 14 residues. CDR3 in DNA: TGTGCCAGCAGTTACCAGGGATGGAACACTGAAGCTTTCTTT. Protein product: CASSYQGWNTEAFF.

In this sample, this clone turned up a few times. The chain carries TRBV4-2 and TRBJ2-6; 9 nucleotides match TRBD1. Germline trimming cut 4 bases from V and 1 base from J; bases unmatched to any gene: 5. Germline CDR1 and CDR2: LGHNA and YNFKEQ. The CDR3 consists of 17 residues. In DNA form, the CDR3 reads TGTGCCAGCAGCCGACAGGGGGGGTTTTCTGGGGCCAACGTCCTGACTTTC. Translation: CASSRQGGFSGANVLTF.

The genes are TRBV5-1 and TRBJ1-2; no clear D. CDR1 and CDR2 from the germline V gene are SGHRS and YFSETQ. The CDR3 is 14 residues long. Trimming cost V 1 base and J 0 bases, with 7 bases left between them. The CDR3 loop reads CASSLTEANYGYTF. Written as DNA, the CDR3 is TGCGCCAGCAGCTTGACAGAAGCTAACTATGGCTACACCTTC.

The V gene is TRBV5-6, the J gene TRBJ1-2; D is possibly TRBD1 (5 bases). Germline-derived CDR1 and CDR2 are SGHDT and YYEEEE. V lost 4 bases, J lost 4 bases, and 8 bases lay in between. CDR3 length: 12 amino acids. The CDR3 nucleotides are TGTGCCAGCAGCACAGGCCCCTATGGCTACACCTTC. The encoded protein is CASSTGPYGYTF.

The chain recombines TRBV6-5 with TRBJ2-7, with TRBD2 matching over 8 bases. Germline V lookup: CDR1 MNHEY, CDR2 SVGAGI. With 5 bases clipped from V and 3 bases from J, the junction kept 6 bases outside the gene matches. The CDR3 has 14 amino acids. The CDR3: CASSRGLENYEQYF. The CDR3 DNA reads as TGTGCCAGCAGTAGGGGACTAGAGAACTACGAGCAGTACTTC.

This sequence joins TRBV3-1 (or the pseudogene TRBV3-2) and TRBJ1-1; 9 bases fit TRBD1. V shed 6 bases and J 0 bases; nucleotides not matched to a gene: 5. This CDR3 has 15 amino acids. Germline CDR1 reads LGHDT; CDR2 reads YNNKEL (reference sequence). CDR3 bases: TGTGCCAGCAGTTCGGGGACAGGGTTGAACACTGAAGCTTTCTTT. Protein product: CASSSGTGLNTEAFF.

The table lists this clone with a few counts. This chain uses TRBV6-1 with TRBJ2-6, with 7 bases identical to TRBD2. Germline V gene data show CDR1 as MNHNS and CDR2 as SASEGT. The V gene end was trimmed by 2 bases and the J gene end by 1 base; junction bases not matched to a gene: 2. This CDR3 contains 16 residues. As DNA, the CDR3 is TGTGCCAGCAGTGAAAGGGAGGGGTCTGGGGCCAACGTCCTGACTTTC. Translating gives CASSEREGSGANVLTF.

The J gene is TRBJ2-2, the V gene TRBV12-3 or TRBV12-4, with D possibly matching TRBD1 (5 bases). The CDR3 covers 13 residues. V shed 6 bases and J shed 4 bases, with 9 bases lying between them. Here the CDR3 reads CASRKQGTGELFF. The CDR3 DNA reads TGTGCCAGCAGAAAGCAGGGCACCGGGGAGCTGTTTTTT.

The chain combines TRBV27 with TRBJ2-7; 10 bases agree with TRBD2. V was clipped by 0 bases and J by 1 base; unmatched bases: 3. This CDR3 contains 16 residues. Germline V gene data show CDR1 as MNHEY and CDR2 as SMNVEV (reference sequence). This CDR3 is CASSLSASGSSYEQYF. CDR3 coding DNA: TGTGCCAGCAGTTTATCGGCTAGCGGGAGTTCCTACGAGCAGTACTTC.

This chain links TRBV12-3 or TRBV12-4 with TRBJ2-2; no reliable D call. Between the trimmed V and J ends, which lost 6 bases and 6 bases, there was a span of 11 bases. CDR3 size: 13 residues. CDR3 DNA: TGTGCCAGCAGCTACTCGGTCGCCGGGGAGCTGTTTTTT. Its protein is CASSYSVAGELFF.

The rearrangement joins TRBV3-1 (or the pseudogene TRBV3-2) to TRBJ1-5, with D hard to call. Trimming shortened V by 0 bases and J by 5 bases, and 11 bases separated the two germline ends. This CDR3 comprises 15 residues. The germline V gene encodes CDR1 LGHDT and CDR2 YNNKEL (reference sequence). CDR3: CASSQDYAGYQPQHF. In nucleotides, the CDR3 is TGTGCCAGCAGCCAAGATTACGCGGGTTATCAGCCCCAGCATTTT.

This clone was counted once. This chain joins TRBV6-6 and TRBJ1-1; D is uncertain. V lost 0 bases and J 2 bases, leaving 7 bases between the germline ends. Germline V gives CDR1 MNHNY, CDR2 SVGAGI (reference sequence). This CDR3 comprises 14 residues. The CDR3 loop is CASSYSGSNTEAFF. CDR3 nucleotide sequence: TGTGCCAGCAGTTACTCAGGGAGTAACACTGAAGCTTTCTTT.

The V gene is TRBV18, the J gene TRBJ1-3, with 7 bases that match TRBD1. J lost 0 bases, V lost 2 bases, and 10 bases had no gene match. The CDR3 covers 18 residues. CDR1 KGHSH and CDR2 LQKENI come from the germline V gene. The CDR3 coding sequence is TGTGCCAGCTCACCAAGCTTAAGTCCAGGGGGCTCTGGAAACACCATATATTTT. It specifies CASSPSLSPGGSGNTIYF.

This chain joins TRBV27 and TRBJ2-7; D might be TRBD2 (6 bases). CDR1 is MNHEY and CDR2 is SMNVEV in the germline V gene (reference sequence). V lost 8 bases, J lost 7 bases, and 27 bases lay in between. There are 16 residues in the CDR3. CDR3 DNA: TGTGCCAGCGGCCCGGGGCGGGACGGATCAACGGGGGAGCAGTACTTC. It codes for CASGPGRDGSTGEQYF.

This clone has a single count. V usage is TRBV11-2 and J usage is TRBJ2-1; 8 nucleotides align to TRBD2. The CDR3 has 16 amino acids. Germline CDR1 reads SGHAT; CDR2 reads FQNNGV. Trimming at V came to 1 base and at J to 9 bases, leaving 11 bases not matched to a gene. The CDR3 DNA reads as TGTGCCAGCAGCTTAGTGCCAGCGGGAGTGGGATTTGAGCAGTTCTTC. This encodes CASSLVPAGVGFEQFF.

The rearrangement uses TRBV6-5 and TRBJ2-7; possibly TRBD1 for D (6 bases). Per the germline V gene, CDR1 is MNHEY and CDR2 is SVGAGI. The V and J ends lost 11 bases and 2 bases respectively, with 19 bases between them. The CDR3 totals 14 residues. CDR3 DNA: TGTGCCTCCATGAGGGGGATGTACACCTACGAGCAGTACTTC. It translates to CASMRGMYTYEQYF.

With respect to this clone: In the same sample, other DNA sequences code for this CDR3. This chain connects TRBV2 to TRBJ2-1; 11 bases line up with TRBD2. The CDR3 totals 15 residues. Unmatched junction bases numbered 4, after V lost 6 bases and J lost 3 bases. Germline CDR1 is SNHLY and CDR2 is FYNNEI. In nucleotides, the CDR3 is TGTGCCAGCAGAGCTGGACTAGCGGGCTACAATGAGCAGTTCTTC. Its protein product is CASRAGLAGYNEQFF.

This clone is labeled as medium-sized (0.01 to 0.1%). This chain connects TRBV4-2 to TRBJ2-7; TRBD1 agrees at 9 bases. The CDR3 covers 15 residues. The germline V gene encodes CDR1 LGHNA and CDR2 YNFKEQ. With V trimmed by 3 bases and J by 3 bases, 6 bases remained unmatched. The CDR3 reads CASSQEDRGSYEQYF. The CDR3 nucleotides read TGTGCCAGCAGCCAGGAGGACAGGGGTAGCTACGAGCAGTACTTC.

This chain uses TRBV5-1 with TRBJ1-1; possibly TRBD1 for D (6 bases). The CDR3 is 14 amino acids. V lost 4 bases to trimming and J lost 4 bases, with 14 bases between them. The germline gives CDR1 SGHRS, CDR2 YFSETQ. The CDR3 region is CASSPTMGATEAFF. CDR3 in DNA: TGCGCCAGCAGCCCGACTATGGGGGCCACTGAAGCTTTCTTT.

V gene TRBV18 combines with J gene TRBJ2-3, with 11 nucleotides matching TRBD2. Germline lookup yields CDR1 KGHSH and CDR2 LQKENI. The V and J ends lost 3 bases and 2 bases, in that order; junction bases with no gene match: 4. This CDR3 is 16 amino acids long. The CDR3 loop is CASSPGTSGLTDTQYF. The CDR3 DNA reads as TGTGCCAGCTCACCGGGGACTAGCGGACTCACAGATACGCAGTATTTT.

The J gene is TRBJ2-4, the V gene TRBV13; 9 positions match TRBD1. The germline V gene has CDR1 PRHDT and CDR2 FYEKMQ (reference sequence). The trim removed 5 bases at V and 9 bases at J, leaving 23 bases unmatched. There are 19 residues in the CDR3. The CDR3 protein is CASSATTPFAGTGRIIQYF. The DNA of the CDR3 is TGTGCCAGCAGCGCTACCACTCCTTTTGCCGGGACAGGGCGTATCATTCAGTACTTC.

The chain combines TRBV5-4 with TRBJ1-1; TRBD1 agrees at 9 bases. V dropped 5 bases and J dropped 6; count of bases not matched to a gene: 5. CDR3 length: 13 amino acids. Germline V lookup: CDR1 SGHNT, CDR2 YYREEE (reference sequence). The CDR3 loop reads CASRLTGGSEAFF. The CDR3, as DNA: TGTGCCAGCAGACTCACAGGGGGCTCTGAAGCTTTCTTT.

DNA for the CDR3: TGTGCCTGGGGACCCAACTCCTACGAGCAGTACTTC. It codes for CAWGPNSYEQYF. The chain joins TRBV30 to TRBJ2-7, with D uncertain. The CDR3 sequence is 12 residues long. Per germline, CDR1 GTSNPN and CDR2 SVGIG (reference sequence). The V end was cut by 5 bases, the J end by 0 bases, with 8 bases between.

This chain links TRBV5-4 with TRBJ1-3; possibly TRBD1 for D (5 bases). The ends were cut back, 0 bases at V and 2 bases at J, with 9 bases in the middle. Germline V gene lookup returns CDR1 SGHNT and CDR2 YYREEE (reference sequence). The CDR3 runs 15 residues. CDR3 DNA: TGTGCCAGCAGCTTGGAGGCAGGGCCTGGAAACACCATATATTTT. It is translated as CASSLEAGPGNTIYF.

As regards this clone: The same CDR3 arises from other DNA sequences in this sample as well. The chain carries TRBV11-3 and TRBJ2-5; TRBD2 is a possible D gene (6 bases). Trimming removed 3 bases at V and 5 bases at J, with 13 bases between. Germline V gives CDR1 SGHNT, CDR2 YENEEA. The CDR3 spans 14 residues. The CDR3 DNA is TGTGCCAGCAGCTTGGACGGGAGCCGGGAGACCCAGTACTTC. It codes for CASSLDGSRETQYF.

The chain recombines TRBV7-3 with TRBJ2-2, with 12 bases that match TRBD2. This CDR3 is built from 16 residues. Germline V CDR1 and CDR2: SGHTA, FQGTGA. Unmatched junction bases numbered 4, after V lost 2 bases and J lost 6 bases. CDR3 in amino acids: CASSLLRLAGAGELFF. The CDR3 nucleotides are TGTGCCAGCAGCTTACTACGACTAGCGGGAGCCGGGGAGCTGTTTTTT.

The V call is TRBV24-1, the J call TRBJ2-3, with 7 positions matching TRBD2. Germline V lookup: CDR1 KGHDR, CDR2 SFDVKD. This CDR3 is built from 15 residues. Trimming took 4 bases from V and 4 from J; bases not matched to a gene: 7. CDR3 region: CATSEKRLAADTQYF. DNA of the CDR3: TGTGCCACCAGTGAGAAAAGACTAGCAGCAGATACGCAGTATTTT.

In nucleotides, the CDR3 is TGTGCCTGGAGGGGTCAGGGGCGGAACACTGAAGCTTTCTTT. Encoded protein: CAWRGQGRNTEAFF. This sequence joins TRBV30 and TRBJ1-1, with D maybe TRBD1 (6 bases). The CDR3 is made up of 14 amino acids. CDR1 and CDR2 (germline): GTSNPN, SVGIG (reference sequence). Trimming left V 3 bases short and J 1 base short, with 12 bases between.

The CDR3 region is CASSQPGRGLAGQRWFF. CDR3 in DNA: TGCGCCAGCAGCCAACCTGGGCGGGGTTTAGCGGGGCAGAGGTGGTTCTTC. The V gene is TRBV4-1, the J gene TRBJ2-1; TRBD2 matches at 8 bases. This CDR3 region has 17 residues. Trimming removed 2 bases from V and 15 bases from J; junction bases left unmatched: 21. Germline-derived CDR1 and CDR2 are MGHRA and YSYEKL.

The genes are TRBV7-8 and TRBJ2-7; the D gene is possibly TRBD2 (5 bases). V was pared by 2 bases and J by 2 bases, with 13 bases between. This CDR3 has 15 residues. Looked up from germline, CDR1 is SGHVS and CDR2 is FQNEAQ. For the CDR3, the DNA is TGTGCCAGCAGCTTAATTAGGCGAGCGGCCTACGAGCAGTACTTC. This gives the protein CASSLIRRAAYEQYF.